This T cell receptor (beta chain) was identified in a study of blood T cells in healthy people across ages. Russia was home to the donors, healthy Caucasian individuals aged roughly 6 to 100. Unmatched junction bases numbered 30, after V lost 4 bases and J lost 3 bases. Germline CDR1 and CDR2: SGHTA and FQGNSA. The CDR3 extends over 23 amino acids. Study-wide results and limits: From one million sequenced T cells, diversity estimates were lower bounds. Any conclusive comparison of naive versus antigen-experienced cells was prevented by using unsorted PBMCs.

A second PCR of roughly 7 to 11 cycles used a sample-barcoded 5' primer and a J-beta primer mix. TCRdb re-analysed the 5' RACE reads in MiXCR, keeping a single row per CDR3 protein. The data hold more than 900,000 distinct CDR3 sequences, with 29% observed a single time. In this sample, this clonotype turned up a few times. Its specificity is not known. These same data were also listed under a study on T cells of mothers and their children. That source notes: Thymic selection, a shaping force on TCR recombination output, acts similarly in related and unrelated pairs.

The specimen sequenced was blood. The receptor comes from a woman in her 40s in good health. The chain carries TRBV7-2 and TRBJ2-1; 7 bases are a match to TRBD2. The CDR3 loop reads CASSSSRRASGVVLVPFYNEQFF. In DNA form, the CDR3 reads TGTGCCAGCAGCTCGTCCCGGAGGGCTAGCGGTGTAGTGTTGGTTCCCTTCTACAATGAGCAGTTCTTC. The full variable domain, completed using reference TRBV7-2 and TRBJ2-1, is GAGVSQSPSNKVTEKGKDVELRCDPISGHTALYWYRQSLGQGLEFLIYFQGNSAPDKSGLPSDRFSAERTGGSVSTLTIQRTQQEDSAVYLCASSSSRRASGVVLVPFYNEQFFGPGTRLTVL.